These T cell receptor beta chains were read from a single sample in a study of T-cell memory formation after mild COVID-19. From the 5' RACE reads, TCRdb called clonotypes with MiXCR, one entry per CDR3 protein. The repertoire holds 470,000 or so distinct CDR3 sequences, with around 27% as singletons. Sequenced: PBMCs or a T cell subset sorted from them (not recorded which). The receptors were sampled from an adult woman who had mild COVID-19 (a few samples of this study predate the infection). Cell type and time point are not known. CDR3s include the opening cysteine and the closing phenylalanine or tryptophan. The order of the fields is V gene, clone size, J gene, D gene, CDR3 DNA, CDR3 protein. The D gene is left open where the match is weak. Part of the rows lack a size; the others show once, few, many or a class for expanded clones.

v_call: TRBV5-1
clone_size: NA
j_call: TRBJ2-1
d_call: NA
cdr3_nt: TGCGCCAGCAGCATCGGGACGTTTTACAATGAGCAGTTCTTC
cdr3_aa: CASSIGTFYNEQFF

v_call: TRBV20-1
clone_size: NA
j_call: TRBJ2-1
d_call: NA
cdr3_nt: TGCAGTGCTAGGGAAGCGGGAAGGGGGTCCTACAATGAGCAGTTCTTC
cdr3_aa: CSAREAGRGSYNEQFF

v_call: TRBV5-4
clone_size: NA
j_call: TRBJ2-4
d_call: TRBD1
cdr3_nt: TGTGCCAGCAGCTTACCCGGGACAGGGGATTACATTCAGTACTTC
cdr3_aa: CASSLPGTGDYIQYF

v_call: TRBV7-9
clone_size: few
j_call: TRBJ1-6
d_call: NA
cdr3_nt: TGTGCCAGCAGCCGCGCCGCGGAGGGTTCACCCCTCCACTTT
cdr3_aa: CASSRAAEGSPLHF

v_call: TRBV7-6
clone_size: many
j_call: TRBJ2-7
d_call: TRBD2
cdr3_nt: TGTGCCAGCAGCTATGGGACTAGCGGGGGTCAGGTGAGAGAGCAGTACTTC
cdr3_aa: CASSYGTSGGQVREQYF

v_call: TRBV20-1
clone_size: NA
j_call: TRBJ2-1
d_call: NA
cdr3_nt: TGCAGTGCTAGGGGGAGAGGCTACAATGAGCAGTTCTTC
cdr3_aa: CSARGRGYNEQFF

v_call: TRBV20-1
clone_size: few
j_call: TRBJ1-5
d_call: NA
cdr3_nt: TGCAGTGCTAGCTTTAGGGAACCTTATAGCAATCAGCCCCAGCATTTT
cdr3_aa: CSASFREPYSNQPQHF

v_call: TRBV24-1
clone_size: few
j_call: TRBJ1-2
d_call: NA
cdr3_nt: TGTGCCACCAGTATTGGGGCTAGCTATGGCTACACCTTC
cdr3_aa: CATSIGASYGYTF

v_call: TRBV5-1
clone_size: NA
j_call: TRBJ1-4
d_call: NA
cdr3_nt: TGCGCCAGCAGCCAAAAGACGTCCTTTGCAACTAATGAAAAACTGTTTTTT
cdr3_aa: CASSQKTSFATNEKLFF

v_call: TRBV5-6
clone_size: once
j_call: TRBJ2-2
d_call: NA
cdr3_nt: TGTGCCAGCAGCGATACAGGGCTCACCGGGGAGCTGTTTTTT
cdr3_aa: CASSDTGLTGELFF

v_call: TRBV7-3
clone_size: few
j_call: TRBJ1-1
d_call: NA
cdr3_nt: TGTGCCAGCAGCTTAAGCCGGCGGGGGCACACTGAAGCTTTCTTT
cdr3_aa: CASSLSRRGHTEAFF

v_call: TRBV6-1
clone_size: few
j_call: TRBJ2-7
d_call: TRBD2
cdr3_nt: TGTGCCAGCAGCCCTCTGAAACTAGCGGGCGGCGAGCAGTACTTC
cdr3_aa: CASSPLKLAGGEQYF

v_call: TRBV10-1
clone_size: few
j_call: TRBJ2-4
d_call: NA
cdr3_nt: TGCGCCAGCAGTCTGGAAAAACGGCTAGCCAAAAACATTCAGTACTTC
cdr3_aa: CASSLEKRLAKNIQYF

v_call: TRBV4-2
clone_size: few
j_call: TRBJ2-7
d_call: TRBD2
cdr3_nt: TGTGCCAGCAGCCAAACTAGCGGGAGTTCCTACGAGCAGTACTTC
cdr3_aa: CASSQTSGSSYEQYF

v_call: TRBV12-3/TRBV12-4
clone_size: NA
j_call: TRBJ2-7
d_call: TRBD1
cdr3_nt: TGTGCCAGCAGCTTTGGGGACAGGGGCCACGAGCAGTACTTC
cdr3_aa: CASSFGDRGHEQYF

v_call: TRBV7-9
clone_size: NA
j_call: TRBJ2-3
d_call: TRBD2
cdr3_nt: TGTGCCAGCAGCCCCGTGCGAGCGGGGGAGACAGATACGCAGTATTTT
cdr3_aa: CASSPVRAGETDTQYF